Shown below are 29 T cell receptor beta chains from a single sample sequenced in a study of post-analysis software for immune sequencing data. Study-level points and caveats: Patients had higher frequencies than controls of roughly five TRBV segments, including TRBV5-6, TRBV5-1 and TRBV20-1.

Prepared libraries of TCR beta cDNA carried unique molecular identifiers. TCRdb re-derived calls from the PCR reads in MiXCR, one entry per CDR3 protein. In the table there are 450,000 to 700,000 distinct CDR3 sequences, 44% of which are singletons. These TCRs are of unknown antigen specificity. Input material: blood. The receptors were sampled from a girl aged 5-17 years with multiple sclerosis.

This chain links TRBV12-3 or TRBV12-4 with TRBJ2-5, with 14 nucleotides matching TRBD2. The V and J ends lost 5 bases and 5 bases, in that order; junction bases with no gene match: 10. This CDR3 has 17 residues. CDR3 region: CASSAPGLAGVLETQYF. DNA of the CDR3: TGTGCCAGCAGTGCGCCGGGACTAGCGGGGGTGTTGGAGACCCAGTACTTC.

V is TRBV3-1 and J is TRBJ2-4; D is unresolved. The J call may be in error: the DNA end matches TRBJ2-7 better. This CDR3 is built from 17 residues. The germline CDR1 and CDR2 sequences are LGHDT and YNNKEL (reference sequence). The CDR3 DNA is TGTGCCAGCAGCCAAGATTCTCGGATAGGATTTACCTACGAGCAGTACTTC. Amino acids: CASSQDSRIGFTYEQYF.

This clonotype was picked up a small number of times. V is TRBV12-3 or TRBV12-4 and J is TRBJ2-7; possible D gene TRBD1, 6 bases. Trimming stripped 5 bases from V and 5 bases from J, with 16 bases between. The CDR3 totals 14 residues. The CDR3 bases are TGTGCCAGCAGTCGACTTCCGGGACACCACGAGCAGTACTTC. Translated, it gives CASSRLPGHHEQYF.

This chain links TRBV6-1 with TRBJ1-5; 9 positions match TRBD1. The CDR3 consists of 15 residues. Germline CDR1 reads MNHNS; CDR2 reads SASEGT. The junction had 5 bases not matched to a gene; V was cut back by 5 bases and J by 3 bases. Written as DNA, the CDR3 is TGTGCCAGCAGTAAGACAGGGGGTCACAATCAGCCCCAGCATTTT. Translated: CASSKTGGHNQPQHF.

This clonotype has a handful of counts. The chain combines TRBV12-3 or TRBV12-4 with TRBJ2-5; perhaps TRBD1 as D (5 bases). The CDR3 covers 18 residues. Trimming removed 1 base from V and 1 base from J, with 19 bases in between. The DNA of the CDR3 is TGTGCCAGCAGTTTAGAAGACAGTGGTTTCTGGTTCCAAGAGACCCAGTACTTC. Translated: CASSLEDSGFWFQETQYF.

This clonotype was picked up a small number of times. V usage is TRBV5-1 and J usage is TRBJ2-1; maybe TRBD1 (6 bases). V was pared by 3 bases and J by 7 bases, with 8 bases between. The V gene's germline CDR1 is SGHRS and CDR2 YFSETQ. CDR3 length equals 12 residues. CDR3 bases: TGCGCCAGCAGCTGGACAGATAATGAGCAGTTCTTC. Its translation: CASSWTDNEQFF.

This clonotype turned up a few times. The chain has TRBV20-1 and TRBJ2-7; TRBD2 matches 10 bases. Germline CDR1 is DFQATT and CDR2 is SNEGSKA (reference sequence). Trimming took 2 bases from V and 0 from J; bases not matched to a gene: 4. The CDR3 consists of 15 residues. CDR3 residues: CSARLSSGSSYEQYF. The CDR3 DNA reads as TGCAGTGCTAGACTGTCTAGCGGGAGCTCCTACGAGCAGTACTTC.

This chain joins TRBV6-2 or TRBV6-3 and TRBJ1-5; D unresolved. Germline CDR1 reads MNHEY; CDR2 reads SVGEGT. CDR3 length equals 13 residues. Deletions cut 2 bases from V and 5 bases from J, with 7 bases between. The CDR3 sequence: CASSYRAHQPQHF. In nucleotides, the CDR3 is TGTGCCAGCAGTTACAGGGCTCATCAGCCCCAGCATTTT.

In its sample, this clonotype was seen a few times. The genes are TRBV6-5 and TRBJ2-1, with TRBD1 matching over 8 bases. Looked up from germline, CDR1 is MNHEY and CDR2 is SVGAGI. V was clipped by 5 bases and J by 8 bases; unmatched bases: 2. The CDR3 is 12 residues long. Here the CDR3 DNA reads TGTGCCAGCAGTAAACAGGGGGATGAGCAGTTCTTC. Translating it yields CASSKQGDEQFF.

V and J are TRBV11-3 and TRBJ2-1; 9 nucleotides match TRBD2. J lost 6 bases, V lost 1 base, and 7 bases had no gene match. This CDR3 has 16 amino acids. Germline CDR1 and CDR2: SGHNT and YENEEA. CDR3 amino acids: CASSLVHSGSFNEQFF. DNA of the CDR3: TGTGCCAGCAGCTTAGTTCATAGCGGGAGTTTCAATGAGCAGTTCTTC.

This clonotype was found a few times. The gene calls are TRBV12-3 or TRBV12-4 and TRBJ1-2, with D unresolved. Deletions cut 8 bases from V and 0 bases from J, with 10 bases between. The CDR3 has 13 amino acids. CDR3 bases: TGTGCCAGCGGGGTCTCAGCTAACTATGGCTACACCTTC. This codes for CASGVSANYGYTF.

The chain has TRBV12-3 or TRBV12-4 and TRBJ2-2, with TRBD1 matching 8 bases. The CDR3 consists of 13 residues. The ends lost 8 bases at V and 5 bases at J; junction bases unmatched: 4. The CDR3, as DNA: TGTGCCAGCGACAGGGGAGAGACCGGGGAGCTGTTTTTT. Translation gives CASDRGETGELFF.

Only a few counts were recorded for this clonotype. This chain links TRBV7-2 with TRBJ1-2; no reliable D call. Per germline, CDR1 SGHTA and CDR2 FQGNSA. This CDR3 is built from 13 residues. Trimming pared 5 bases from V and 4 bases from J, leaving 11 bases between. The CDR3 coding sequence is TGTGCCAGCAGCGGATCAGGTACCTATGGCTACACCTTC. It encodes CASSGSGTYGYTF.

This clonotype came up a few times. Since the CDR3 does not end with the conserved phenylalanine or tryptophan, this likely comes from a read error. The DNA is omitted, as the CDR3 cannot be located on it reliably, and the CDR3 follows TCRdb's listing. The rearrangement joins TRBV2 to TRBJ2-1. The germline gives CDR1 SNHLY, CDR2 FYNNEI. The CDR3 has 8 amino acids, counting both end residues. Here the CDR3 reads CASSEVFS.

The rearrangement links TRBV15 to TRBJ1-5, with D uncertain. Trimming pared 0 bases from V and 2 bases from J, leaving 14 bases between. This CDR3 has 17 amino acids. The germline V gene has CDR1 LNHNV and CDR2 YYDKDF (reference sequence). The CDR3 DNA sequence: TGTGCCACCAGCAGAGATCCACCCCCAAGAGGCAATCAGCCCCAGCATTTT. It codes for CATSRDPPPRGNQPQHF.

The chain links TRBV6-2 or TRBV6-3 to TRBJ2-4; D not resolved. The V end was cut by 4 bases, the J end by 0 bases, with 10 bases between. The CDR3 has 15 amino acids. Per germline, CDR1 MNHEY and CDR2 SVGEGT. CDR3 protein: CASSSLPLAKNIQYF. CDR3 bases: TGTGCCAGCAGTTCCCTCCCCCTAGCCAAAAACATTCAGTACTTC.

V usage is TRBV2 and J usage is TRBJ2-7; D unclear. Trimming removed 6 bases at V and 2 bases at J, with 14 bases between. Germline loops: CDR1 SNHLY, CDR2 FYNNEI. The CDR3 loop spans 14 amino acids. CDR3 sequence (DNA): TGTGCCAGCAGAAATGGCTTACGCGCCTACGAGCAGTACTTC. It encodes CASRNGLRAYEQYF.

Comment on this clonotype: An end of the junction does not agree with germline; a read error may underlie this. The J gene is TRBJ2-3, the V gene TRBV4-2; 7 bases fit TRBD2. The CDR3 consists of 16 residues. The germline CDR1 and CDR2 sequences are LGHNA and YNFKEQ. The CDR3 bases are TGTACCAGCAGCAAAGGGGAGGGCGATAGCACAGATACGCAGTATTTT. Translation: CTSSKGEGDSTDTQYF.

This clonotype was counted at least ten times. The chain links TRBV7-6 to TRBJ2-5, with D possibly being TRBD2 (5 bases). V lost 5 bases to trimming and J lost 0 bases, with 10 bases between them. This CDR3 is 14 amino acids long. CDR1 and CDR2 (germline): SGHVS, FNYEAQ. In nucleotides, the CDR3 is TGTGCCAGCAGCCCCAGACTAAACCAAGAGACCCAGTACTTC. It specifies CASSPRLNQETQYF.

The chain uses TRBV6-1 and TRBJ2-3, with D perhaps given as TRBD1 or TRBD2 (6 bases each). The ends were cut back, 7 bases at V and 6 bases at J, with 11 bases in the middle. The CDR3 consists of 12 residues. Germline assignment: CDR1 MNHNS and CDR2 SASEGT. CDR3 sequence reads: CASTGAPDTQYF. As DNA, the CDR3 is TGTGCCAGCACGGGGGCCCCGGATACGCAGTATTTT.

This clonotype was picked up a small number of times. The chain joins TRBV18 to TRBJ2-7, with 8 bases aligning to TRBD1. The CDR3 runs to 15 residues. Per the germline V gene, CDR1 is KGHSH and CDR2 is LQKENI. The V segment lost 2 bases and the J segment 3 bases; nucleotides outside the gene matches: 6. Written as DNA, the CDR3 is TGTGCCAGCTCACCAACCGGACAGGGCGTCTACGAGCAGTACTTC. Translated, it gives CASSPTGQGVYEQYF.

The genes are TRBV12-3 or TRBV12-4 and TRBJ2-7; D gene uncertain. CDR3 size: 13 residues. V lost 5 bases, J lost 1 base, and 9 bases lay in between. The CDR3 DNA reads TGTGCCAGCAGTATTAAGGGTTCCTACGAGCAGTACTTC. This codes for CASSIKGSYEQYF.

A remark on this clonotype: A read error may produce the germline difference seen at one junction end. The chain combines TRBV12-3 or TRBV12-4 with TRBJ1-5; possible D gene TRBD1, 5 bases. The length of the CDR3 is 14 residues. In DNA form, the CDR3 reads TGTGCCAGCAGTCAGGGCTTGCGCAACCAGCCCCAGCATTTT. Translating it yields CASSQGLRNQPQHF.

The chain carries TRBV5-1 and TRBJ2-7; 7 bases map to TRBD2. TRBJ2-5 matches the DNA end more closely, so the J call is doubtful. Per the germline V gene, CDR1 is SGHRS and CDR2 is YFSETQ. CDR3 size: 15 residues. CDR3 sequence reads: CASSREGNHRETQYF. CDR3 nucleotide sequence: TGCGCCAGCAGCAGGGAGGGCAATCATCGGGAGACCCAGTACTTC.

The chain has TRBV3-1 and TRBJ2-1, with D possibly being TRBD2 (6 bases). Germline V gene data show CDR1 as LGHDT and CDR2 as YNNKEL (reference sequence). Deletions cut 3 bases from V and 2 bases from J, with 11 bases between. This CDR3 has 15 residues. The CDR3 is CASSQGLETYNEQFF. For the CDR3, the DNA is TGTGCCAGCAGCCAGGGACTGGAGACCTACAATGAGCAGTTCTTC.

The chain combines TRBV4-2 with TRBJ2-1; D assignment may be TRBD1 or TRBD2 (5 bases each). This CDR3 region has 14 residues. CDR1 and CDR2 (germline): LGHNA, YNFKEQ. V lost 4 bases and J 6 bases, leaving 13 bases between the germline ends. In nucleotides, the CDR3 is TGTGCCAGCAGCCGGGCAGTTGGGGGCAATGAGCAGTTCTTC. Translation: CASSRAVGGNEQFF.

V and J are TRBV29-1 and TRBJ2-7, with 13 positions matching TRBD2. CDR3 length: 13 residues. In germline, CDR1 is SQVTM, CDR2 ANQGSEA. The trim removed 7 bases at V and 6 bases at J, leaving 6 bases unmatched. Written as DNA, the CDR3 is TGCAGCGCTGGACTAGCGGGAGTAGGCGAGCAGTACTTC. Encoded protein: CSAGLAGVGEQYF.

This clonotype was observed a few times. The chain uses TRBV12-3 or TRBV12-4 and TRBJ2-1; no definite D call. Trimming removed 2 bases at V and 2 bases at J, with 10 bases between. This CDR3 spans 15 amino acids. CDR3 protein: CASSLRERAYNEQFF. CDR3 coding DNA: TGTGCCAGCAGTTTAAGGGAAAGGGCCTACAATGAGCAGTTCTTC.

Only a few counts were recorded for this clonotype. This chain uses TRBV12-3 or TRBV12-4 with TRBJ1-5, with 11 bases lining up with TRBD1. J was trimmed by 7 bases and V by 6 bases; bases with no gene match: 5. The CDR3 runs to 14 residues. CDR3 amino acids: CASSRDRGRQPQHF. Written as DNA, the CDR3 is TGTGCCAGCAGCCGGGACAGGGGGAGGCAGCCCCAGCATTTT.